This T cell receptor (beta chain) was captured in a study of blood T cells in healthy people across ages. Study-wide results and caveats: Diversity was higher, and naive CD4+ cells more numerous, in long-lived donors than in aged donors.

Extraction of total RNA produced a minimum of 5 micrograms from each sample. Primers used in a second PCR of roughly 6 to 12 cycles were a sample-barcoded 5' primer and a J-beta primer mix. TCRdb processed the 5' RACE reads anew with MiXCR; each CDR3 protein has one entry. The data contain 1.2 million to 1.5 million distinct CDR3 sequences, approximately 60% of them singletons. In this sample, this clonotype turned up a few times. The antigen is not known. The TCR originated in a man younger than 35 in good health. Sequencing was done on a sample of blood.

In nucleotides, the CDR3 is TGCGCCAGCAGCCGTGGGCAGGGCCCCGACGATATCACAGATACGCAGTATTTT. This sequence encodes CASSRGQGPDDITDTQYF. The V and J genes are TRBV4-1 and TRBJ2-3; TRBD1 is a possible D gene (5 bases). V was clipped by 4 bases and J by 2 bases, with 22 bases between them. The CDR3 spans 18 residues. Germline-derived CDR1 and CDR2 are MGHRA and YSYEKL.